This is a list of T cell receptor beta chains from one sample in a study of blood T cell repertoires in COVID-19. Libraries were prepared by immunoSEQ multiplex PCR; TCRdb keeps only in-frame clonotypes and omits some of them. The table lists approximately 220,000 clones, around nine tenths of them singletons. Specimen: peripheral blood. The source of these receptors is a man aged 35 to 55 with acute or convalescent COVID-19. CDR3s include the opening cysteine and the closing phenylalanine or tryptophan. The D gene is left open where the match is weak. Where a row states a size, it is once, few, many or the class of an expanded clone; other rows omit it.

V gene	J gene	clone size	D gene	CDR3 protein	CDR3 DNA
TRBV4-2	TRBJ1-5	.	.	CASSQAAAGRHQPQHF	TGTGCCAGCAGCCAAGCGGCAGCAGGGAGGCATCAGCCCCAGCATTTT
TRBV11-2	TRBJ1-1	once	.	CASSQRSEAFF	TGTGCCAGCAGCCAGAGGTCGGAAGCTTTCTTT
TRBV4-3	TRBJ2-2	.	.	CASSQGGGELFF	TGCGCCAGCAGCCAAGGAGGCGGGGAGCTGTTTTTT
TRBV30	TRBJ1-1	.	TRBD1	CAWTGGVLWNTEAFF	TGTGCCTGGACAGGGGGCGTTTTGTGGAACACTGAAGCTTTCTTT
TRBV4-1	TRBJ1-4	.	.	CASSQDSVGFNEKLFF	TGCGCCAGCAGCCAAGATAGCGTGGGGTTTAATGAAAAACTGTTTTTT
TRBV6-6	TRBJ1-2	few	TRBD1	CASRQGTAYGYTF	TGTGCCAGCAGACAGGGGACAGCCTATGGCTACACCTTC
TRBV9	TRBJ2-1	once	.	CASSVVGAVRGNEQFF	TGTGCCAGCAGCGTAGTGGGCGCAGTACGGGGCAATGAGCAGTTCTTC
TRBV4-3	TRBJ1-1	.	.	CASSLQTANTEAFF	TGCGCCAGCAGCCTACAGACAGCTAACACTGAAGCTTTCTTT
TRBV19	TRBJ2-1	.	.	CASSIGTGYSLNEQFF	TGTGCCAGTAGTATTGGAACGGGATACAGCCTCAATGAGCAGTTCTTC
TRBV11-1	TRBJ2-3	.	TRBD1	CASNRGDLSTDTQYF	TGTGCCAGCAACAGGGGCGACCTCAGCACAGATACGCAGTATTTT
TRBV5-4	TRBJ1-2	.	.	CASSSLGVLWYGYTF	TGTGCCAGCAGTTCGTTAGGGGTCCTCTGGTATGGCTACACCTTC
TRBV11-3	TRBJ2-1	.	.	CASSEQGGQYNEQFF	TGTGCCAGCAGCGAACAGGGAGGGCAGTACAATGAGCAGTTCTTC
TRBV20-1	TRBJ1-6	.	.	CSASMRGFGPLHF	TGCAGTGCTAGTATGCGCGGATTTGGGCCCCTCCACTTT
TRBV6-2/TRBV6-3	TRBJ1-1	.	TRBD1	CASSSRQGRVAEAFF	TGTGCCAGCAGTTCTCGACAGGGAAGAGTGGCTGAAGCTTTCTTT
TRBV4-2	TRBJ1-5	.	.	CASSQEGGPSNQPQHF	TGTGCCAGCAGCCAAGAAGGGGGACCGAGCAATCAGCCCCAGCATTTT
TRBV5-1	TRBJ1-1	.	TRBD1	CASSGQTGVTEAFF	TGCGCCAGCAGCGGGCAGACAGGGGTCACTGAAGCTTTCTTT
TRBV9	TRBJ2-7	.	.	CASSAGEIYEQYF	TGTGCCAGCAGCGCGGGAGAAATCTACGAGCAGTACTTC
TRBV27	TRBJ1-2	.	TRBD1	CASSWDSAYGYTF	TGTGCCAGCAGTTGGGACAGCGCCTATGGCTACACCTTC
TRBV19	TRBJ1-3	.	TRBD1	CASSIGATGGSGNTIYF	TGTGCCAGTAGTATAGGAGCGACAGGGGGCTCTGGAAACACCATATATTTT
TRBV7-3	TRBJ2-1	.	TRBD2	CASSTSTSGSYNEQFF	TGTGCCAGCAGCACTTCGACTAGCGGTTCCTACAATGAGCAGTTCTTC
TRBV12-3/TRBV12-4	TRBJ2-7	.	.	CASSLGPHEQYF	TGTGCCAGCAGTTTGGGGCCTCACGAGCAGTACTTC
TRBV5-6	TRBJ2-1	.	TRBD2	CASSYGGVNEQFF	TGTGCCAGCAGCTATGGGGGGGTCAATGAGCAGTTCTTC
TRBV28	TRBJ1-5	.	TRBD1	CASRAGGGQPQHF	TGTGCCAGCAGGGCAGGGGGCGGTCAGCCCCAGCATTTT
TRBV7-3	TRBJ2-1	.	TRBD1	CASSLSHRGVNEQFF	TGTGCCAGCAGCCTATCGCACAGGGGTGTGAATGAGCAGTTCTTC
TRBV11-2	TRBJ1-5	.	.	CASSFYGGNQPQHF	TGTGCCAGCAGCTTTTACGGGGGCAATCAGCCCCAGCATTTT
TRBV19	TRBJ1-2	.	.	CASSIWDSIYGYTF	TGTGCCAGTAGTATTTGGGACTCCATCTATGGCTACACCTTC
TRBV28	TRBJ2-4	.	.	CASSPGDLNIQYF	TGTGCCAGCAGTCCAGGGGATTTAAACATTCAGTACTTC
TRBV30	TRBJ1-5	once	.	CAWSVRGGRGNQPQHF	TGTGCCTGGAGTGTACGGGGGGGCAGGGGCAATCAGCCCCAGCATTTT
TRBV9	TRBJ1-1	.	TRBD1	CASSMTGVEAFF	TGTGCCAGCAGCATGACAGGGGTCGAAGCTTTCTTT
TRBV24-1	TRBJ1-2	.	TRBD1	CATSDPGQGGYGYTF	TGTGCCACCAGTGACCCCGGACAGGGGGGCTATGGCTACACCTTC
TRBV5-4	TRBJ2-1	once	.	CASGRAYSSYNEQFF	TGTGCCAGTGGCAGGGCGTATAGCTCCTACAATGAGCAGTTCTTC
TRBV7-9	TRBJ1-1	.	.	CASSLVASNTEAFF	TGTGCCAGCAGCTTAGTAGCCTCGAACACTGAAGCTTTCTTT
TRBV2	TRBJ1-1	.	.	CASRPGLEGTEAFF	TGTGCCAGCAGGCCGGGACTCGAGGGCACTGAAGCTTTCTTT
TRBV13	TRBJ1-4	.	TRBD1	CASSPGQGRANEKLFF	TGTGCCAGCAGCCCCGGACAGGGTAGGGCTAATGAAAAACTGTTTTTT
TRBV29-1	TRBJ2-1	.	TRBD2	CSVPGLAGDLSYNEQFF	TGCAGCGTCCCGGGACTAGCGGGAGACCTGTCCTACAATGAGCAGTTCTTC
TRBV30	TRBJ1-1	.	.	CAWDHRGEAFF	TGTGCCTGGGATCATCGAGGTGAAGCTTTCTTT
TRBV19	TRBJ1-1	.	.	CASSPGWDTEAFF	TGTGCCAGTAGTCCAGGATGGGACACTGAAGCTTTCTTT
TRBV6-2/TRBV6-3	TRBJ2-7	.	.	CASSYTGGEPYEQYF	TGTGCCAGCAGTTACACAGGGGGGGAGCCCTACGAGCAGTACTTC
TRBV5-6	TRBJ2-5	.	.	CASSFYGTDSRTQYF	TGTGCCAGCAGCTTTTACGGTACCGACTCCCGCACCCAGTACTTC
TRBV29-1	TRBJ2-7	.	.	CSATRRLGEQYF	TGCAGCGCCACCCGGCGTCTAGGCGAGCAGTACTTC
TRBV3-1/TRBV3-2	TRBJ1-2	.	.	CASSPQAPHYGYTF	TGTGCCAGCAGCCCTCAGGCCCCGCACTATGGCTACACCTTC
TRBV11-2	TRBJ2-6	few	.	CASRPARYRTYSGANVLTF	TGTGCCAGCAGACCGGCGAGGTACCGAACTTACTCTGGGGCCAACGTCCTGACTTTC
TRBV7-9	TRBJ2-7	.	TRBD2	CASSRGLEPYF	TGTGCCAGCAGCCGGGGACTAGAGCCGTACTTC
TRBV11-2	TRBJ2-2	.	TRBD1	CASSFLRTGNTGELFF	TGTGCCAGCAGCTTCCTAAGGACAGGAAACACCGGGGAGCTGTTTTTT
TRBV11-2	TRBJ2-1	.	.	CASSLARSSYNEQFF	TGTGCCAGCAGCTTAGCTAGGAGCTCCTACAATGAGCAGTTCTTC
TRBV29-1	TRBJ2-3	.	TRBD1	CSVVGETGPLTDTQYF	TGCAGCGTTGTGGGGGAGACAGGGCCACTCACAGATACGCAGTATTTT
TRBV14	TRBJ1-6	.	.	CASSQDLQSPLHF	TGTGCCAGCAGCCAAGATTTACAATCACCCCTCCACTTT
TRBV3-1/TRBV3-2	TRBJ1-2	few	TRBD1	CASSPGGQGYYGYTF	TGTGCCAGCAGCCCGGGGGGACAGGGCTACTATGGCTACACCTTC
TRBV5-1	TRBJ2-7	.	.	CASSLVSGSYEQYF	TGCGCCAGCAGCTTAGTGAGCGGCAGCTACGAGCAGTACTTC
TRBV5-1	TRBJ2-1	.	.	CASSEALSSYNEQFF	TGCGCCAGCAGCGAGGCTTTGAGCTCCTACAATGAGCAGTTCTTC
TRBV24-1	TRBJ2-1	.	TRBD1	CATSPGQGKNEQFF	TGTGCCACCAGCCCTGGACAGGGGAAAAATGAGCAGTTCTTC
TRBV6-5	TRBJ2-7	.	.	CASSYLGTSYEQYF	TGTGCCAGCAGTTACCTGGGCACTTCCTACGAGCAGTACTTC
TRBV4-1	TRBJ1-4	once	.	CASSQVATNEKLFF	TGCGCCAGCAGCCAGGTAGCGACTAATGAAAAACTGTTTTTT
TRBV6-2/TRBV6-3	TRBJ1-4	.	.	CASSQRAGRSEKLFF	TGTGCCAGCAGTCAGAGGGCAGGGAGGAGTGAAAAACTGTTTTTT
TRBV6-2/TRBV6-3	TRBJ1-5	.	TRBD1	CASSPPGTGSGPQHF	TGTGCCAGCAGTCCCCCCGGGACAGGTAGTGGCCCCCAACATTTT
TRBV27	TRBJ1-1	.	.	CASSPQDTMNTEAFF	TGTGCCAGCAGTCCGCAAGATACTATGAACACTGAAGCTTTCTTT
TRBV10-1	TRBJ2-3	.	TRBD2	CASSWTSGGADTQYF	TGCGCCAGCAGTTGGACTAGCGGGGGAGCGGATACGCAGTATTTT
TRBV5-1	TRBJ1-1	.	TRBD1	CASSATGATPNTEAFF	TGCGCCAGCAGCGCTACAGGGGCAACCCCCAACACTGAAGCTTTCTTT
TRBV15	TRBJ2-1	.	.	CATSRETGFGNEQFF	TGTGCCACCAGCAGAGAGACTGGCTTCGGCAATGAGCAGTTCTTC